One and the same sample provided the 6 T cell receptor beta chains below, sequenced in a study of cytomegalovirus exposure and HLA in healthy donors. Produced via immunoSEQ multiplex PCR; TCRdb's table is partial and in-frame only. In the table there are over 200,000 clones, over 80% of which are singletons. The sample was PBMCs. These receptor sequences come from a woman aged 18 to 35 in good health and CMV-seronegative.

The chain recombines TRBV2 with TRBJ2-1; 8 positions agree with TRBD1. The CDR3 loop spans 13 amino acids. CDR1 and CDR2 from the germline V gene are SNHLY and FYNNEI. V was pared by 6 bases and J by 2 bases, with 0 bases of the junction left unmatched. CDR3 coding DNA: TGTGCCAGCAGACAGGGGGCCTACAATGAGCAGTTCTTC. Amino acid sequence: CASRQGAYNEQFF. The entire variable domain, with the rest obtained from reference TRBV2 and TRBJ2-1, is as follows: EPEVTQTPSHQVTQMGQEVILRCVPISNHLYFYWYRQILGQKVEFLVSFYNNEISEKSEIFDDQFSVERPDGSNFTLKIRSTKLEDSAMYFCASRQGAYNEQFFGPGTRLTVL.

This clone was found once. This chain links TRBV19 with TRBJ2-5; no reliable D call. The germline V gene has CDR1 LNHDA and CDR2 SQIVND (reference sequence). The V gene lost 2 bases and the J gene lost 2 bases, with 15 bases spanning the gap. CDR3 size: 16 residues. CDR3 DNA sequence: TGTGCCAGTAGTATAATGCCAGGCCGGAGTCAAGAGACCCAGTACTTC. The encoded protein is CASSIMPGRSQETQYF.

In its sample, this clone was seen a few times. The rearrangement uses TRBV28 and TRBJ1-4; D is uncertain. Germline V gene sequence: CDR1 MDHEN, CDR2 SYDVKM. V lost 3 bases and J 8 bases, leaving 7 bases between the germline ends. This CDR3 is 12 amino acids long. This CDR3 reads CASSLVWEKLFF. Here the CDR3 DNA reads TGTGCCAGCAGTTTGGTTTGGGAAAAACTGTTTTTT.

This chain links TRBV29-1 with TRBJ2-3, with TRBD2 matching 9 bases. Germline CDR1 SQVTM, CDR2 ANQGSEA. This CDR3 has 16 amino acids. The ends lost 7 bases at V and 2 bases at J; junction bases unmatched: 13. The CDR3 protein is CSADVRGGRDTDTQYF. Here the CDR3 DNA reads TGCAGCGCCGACGTTAGGGGCGGGAGGGACACAGATACGCAGTATTTT.

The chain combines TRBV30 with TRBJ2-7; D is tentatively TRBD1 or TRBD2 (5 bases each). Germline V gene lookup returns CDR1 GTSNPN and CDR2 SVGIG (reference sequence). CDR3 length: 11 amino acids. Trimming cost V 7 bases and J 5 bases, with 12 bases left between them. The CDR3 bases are TGTGCCTCCCAGGGAGCCGACGAGCAGTACTTC. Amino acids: CASQGADEQYF.

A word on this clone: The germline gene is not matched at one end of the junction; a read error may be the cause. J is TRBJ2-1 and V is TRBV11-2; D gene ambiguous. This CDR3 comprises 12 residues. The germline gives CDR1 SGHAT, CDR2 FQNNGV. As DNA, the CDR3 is TGTGCCAGCAGCGGAAGAGCAGGAGAGTGGGTCTTC. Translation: CASSGRAGEWVF.